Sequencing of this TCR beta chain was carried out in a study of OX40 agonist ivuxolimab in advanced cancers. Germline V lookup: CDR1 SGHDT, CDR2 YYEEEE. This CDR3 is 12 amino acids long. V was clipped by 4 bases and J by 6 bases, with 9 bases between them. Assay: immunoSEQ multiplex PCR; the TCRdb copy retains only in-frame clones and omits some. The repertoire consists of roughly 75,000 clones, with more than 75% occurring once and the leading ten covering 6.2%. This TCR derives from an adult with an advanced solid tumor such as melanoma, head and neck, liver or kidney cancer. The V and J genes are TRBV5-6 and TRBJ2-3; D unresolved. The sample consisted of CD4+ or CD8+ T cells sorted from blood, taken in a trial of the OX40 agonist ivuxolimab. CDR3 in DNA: TGTGCCAGCAGCGCAAGAGTGGATACGCAGTATTTT. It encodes CASSARVDTQYF. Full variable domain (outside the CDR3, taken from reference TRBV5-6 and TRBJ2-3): DAGVTQSPTHLIKTRGQQVTLRCSPKSGHDTVSWYQQALGQGPQFIFQYYEEEERQRGNFPDRFSGHQFPNYSSELNVNALLLGDSALYLCASSARVDTQYFGPGTRLTVL.